Below, 2 T cell receptor beta chains from the same sample are listed, as sequenced in a study of T-cell reconstitution after alpha-beta-depleted transplantation in children. Preparing the TCRbeta library involved the use of unique molecular identifiers. Each CDR3 protein gets one entry after TCRdb re-called the PCR reads with MiXCR. There are some 840,000 distinct CDR3 sequences in the sample; about 15% occur only once, and approximately 4.5% lies in the top ten. Sequenced material: PBMCs, mostly from graft donor cells, taken 360 days after TCRalphabeta/CD19-depleted stem cell transplant. All receptors derive from a male patient younger than 18 who had a stem cell transplant for acute lymphoblastic leukemia, so the T cells may come from the graft donor.

The chain employs TRBV27 and TRBJ2-7; TRBD2 matches at 8 bases. V shed 4 bases, J shed 2 bases, and the junction held 4 bases outside the gene matches. Per the germline V gene, CDR1 is MNHEY and CDR2 is SMNVEV (reference sequence). CDR3 length equals 14 residues. The CDR3 sequence is CASSWVAGTYEQYF. CDR3 nucleotides: TGTGCCAGCAGTTGGGTAGCGGGAACCTACGAGCAGTACTTC.

There are many counts of this clonotype. This chain joins TRBV15 and TRBJ2-1, with D perhaps TRBD1 (6 bases). Germline V lookup: CDR1 LNHNV, CDR2 YYDKDF (reference sequence). The CDR3 runs 14 residues. V shed 0 bases and J shed 4 bases, with 7 bases lying between them. The CDR3 DNA reads as TGTGCCACCAGCAGAGAAGGGGGATACAATGAGCAGTTCTTC. It is translated as CATSREGGYNEQFF.